This TCR beta chain was obtained from a study of shared clonotypes between healthy human individuals. Germline assignment: CDR1 SNHLY and CDR2 FYNNEI. Trimming cost V 6 bases and J 6 bases; bases outside gene matches: 11. This CDR3 spans 15 amino acids. Produced via immunoSEQ multiplex PCR; TCRdb's table is partial and in-frame only. The data contain about 2.3 million clones, under 95% of them singletons. This clone was seen only once. Sequenced: naive CD4+ T cells from PBMCs. Stated subset: CD45RA+ positively selected. The origin of this receptor is a man between 18 and 29 years old in good health. Some clones in this sample may be carry-over from other donors' samples. The chain has TRBV2 and TRBJ2-1; the match to TRBD2 covers 7 bases. This chain's CDR3 is CASSASSGSGNEQFF. The DNA for the CDR3 is TGTGCCAGCAGCGCCTCTAGCGGTTCTGGCAATGAGCAGTTCTTC.